This TCR beta chain derives from a study of blood T cell repertoires in COVID-19. Original processing methods: Reference gene primer amplification yielded estimated nucleated cell counts. The table came from immunoSEQ multiplex PCR; TCRdb's copy has only in-frame clones and leaves some out. The V and J calls and clone size come from that table; D and trimming were worked out from the DNA. The sample carries 200,000 or so clones, 80% to 85% recorded once. The CDR3 extends over 11 amino acids. V was trimmed by 8 bases and J by 6 bases, leaving 10 bases between them. Germline V lookup: CDR1 MNHEY, CDR2 SMNVEV (reference sequence).

The specimen was peripheral blood. The V call is TRBV27, the J call TRBJ1-2; weak D call: TRBD1 (5 bases). This sequence was found in a woman aged 80 or over with COVID-19, enrolled during active disease. The DNA of the CDR3 is TGTGCCAGCCGGGGGTGGGATGGCTACACCTTC. It yields the protein CASRGWDGYTF.